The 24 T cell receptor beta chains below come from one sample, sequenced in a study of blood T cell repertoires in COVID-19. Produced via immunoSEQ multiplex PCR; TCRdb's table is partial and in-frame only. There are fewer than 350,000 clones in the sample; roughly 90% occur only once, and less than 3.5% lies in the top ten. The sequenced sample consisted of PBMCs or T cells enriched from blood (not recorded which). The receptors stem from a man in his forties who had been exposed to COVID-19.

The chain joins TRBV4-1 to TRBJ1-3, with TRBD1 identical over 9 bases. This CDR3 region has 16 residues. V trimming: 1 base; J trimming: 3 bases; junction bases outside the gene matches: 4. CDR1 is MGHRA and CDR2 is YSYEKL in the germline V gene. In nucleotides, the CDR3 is TGCGCCAGCAGCCAAGGGGACAGGGCGAATGGAAACACCATATATTTT. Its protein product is CASSQGDRANGNTIYF.

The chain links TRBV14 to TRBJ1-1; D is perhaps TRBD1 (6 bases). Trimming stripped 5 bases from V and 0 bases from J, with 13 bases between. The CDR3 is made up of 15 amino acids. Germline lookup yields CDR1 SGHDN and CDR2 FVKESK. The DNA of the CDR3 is TGTGCCAGCAGCGACCACAGGGACATGAACACTGAAGCTTTCTTT. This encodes CASSDHRDMNTEAFF.

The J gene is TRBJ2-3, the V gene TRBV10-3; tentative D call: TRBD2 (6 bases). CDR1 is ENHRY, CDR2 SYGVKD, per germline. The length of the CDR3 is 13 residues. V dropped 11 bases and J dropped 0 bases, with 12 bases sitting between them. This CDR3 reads CAHRGTSTDTQYF. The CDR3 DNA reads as TGTGCCCATCGCGGGACTAGCACAGATACGCAGTATTTT.

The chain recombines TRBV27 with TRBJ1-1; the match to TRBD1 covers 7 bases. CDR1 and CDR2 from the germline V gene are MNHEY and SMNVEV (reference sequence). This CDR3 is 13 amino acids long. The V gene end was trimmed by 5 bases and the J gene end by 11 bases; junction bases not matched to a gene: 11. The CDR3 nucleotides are TGTGCCAGCAGTCCCTCCTGGGACAGCGAGGCTTTCTTT. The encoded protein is CASSPSWDSEAFF.

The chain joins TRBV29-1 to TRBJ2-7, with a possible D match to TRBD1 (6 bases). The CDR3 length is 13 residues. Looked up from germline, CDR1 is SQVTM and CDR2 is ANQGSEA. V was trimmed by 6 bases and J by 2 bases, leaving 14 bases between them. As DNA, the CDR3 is TGCAGCGTAGCGACAGGATTACCCTACGAGCAGTACTTC. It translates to CSVATGLPYEQYF.

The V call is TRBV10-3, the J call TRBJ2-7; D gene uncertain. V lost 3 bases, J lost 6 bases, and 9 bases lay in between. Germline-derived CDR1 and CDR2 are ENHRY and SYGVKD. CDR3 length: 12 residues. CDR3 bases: TGTGCCATCAGTGATTTTCCTTCCGAGCAGTACTTC. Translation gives CAISDFPSEQYF.

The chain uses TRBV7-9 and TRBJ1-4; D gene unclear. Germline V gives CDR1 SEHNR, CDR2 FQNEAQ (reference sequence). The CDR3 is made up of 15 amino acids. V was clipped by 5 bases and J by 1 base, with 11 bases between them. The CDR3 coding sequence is TGTGCCAGCAGCCCCAACGGGGTAACTAATGAAAAACTGTTTTTT. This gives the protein CASSPNGVTNEKLFF.

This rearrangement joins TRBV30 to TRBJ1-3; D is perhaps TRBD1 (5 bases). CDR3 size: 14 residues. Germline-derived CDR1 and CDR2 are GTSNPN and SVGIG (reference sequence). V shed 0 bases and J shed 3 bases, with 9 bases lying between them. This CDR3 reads CAWSVGQGGNTIYF. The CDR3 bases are TGTGCCTGGAGTGTAGGGCAGGGTGGAAACACCATATATTTT.

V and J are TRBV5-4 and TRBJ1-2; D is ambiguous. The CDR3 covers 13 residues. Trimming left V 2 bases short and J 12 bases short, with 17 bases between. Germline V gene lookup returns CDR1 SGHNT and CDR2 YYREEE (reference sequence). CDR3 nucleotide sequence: TGTGCCAGCAGCTTTGGCCAGGCCCCCGGCGACACCTTC. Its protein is CASSFGQAPGDTF. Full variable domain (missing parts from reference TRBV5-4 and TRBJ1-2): ETGVTQSPTHLIKTRGQQVTLRCSSQSGHNTVSWYQQALGQGPQFIFQYYREEENGRGNFPPRFSGLQFPNYSSELNVNALELDDSALYLCASSFGQAPGDTFGSGTRLTVV.

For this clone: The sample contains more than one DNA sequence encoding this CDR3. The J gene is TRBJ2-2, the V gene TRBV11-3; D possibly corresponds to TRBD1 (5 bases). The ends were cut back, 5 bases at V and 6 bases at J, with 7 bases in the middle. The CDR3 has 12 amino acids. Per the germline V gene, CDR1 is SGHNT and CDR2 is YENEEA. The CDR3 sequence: CASSPGPGELFF. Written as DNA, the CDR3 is TGTGCCAGCAGCCCAGGGCCCGGGGAGCTGTTTTTT.

In DNA form, the CDR3 reads TGCAGCGTTGAAAACAGGGCGGAATTGTATGAGCAGTTCTTC. As protein: CSVENRAELYEQFF. V usage is TRBV29-1 and J usage is TRBJ2-1; maybe TRBD1 (6 bases). The CDR3 contains 14 residues. Trimming shortened V by 2 bases and J by 8 bases, and 16 bases separated the two germline ends. In germline, CDR1 is SQVTM, CDR2 ANQGSEA.

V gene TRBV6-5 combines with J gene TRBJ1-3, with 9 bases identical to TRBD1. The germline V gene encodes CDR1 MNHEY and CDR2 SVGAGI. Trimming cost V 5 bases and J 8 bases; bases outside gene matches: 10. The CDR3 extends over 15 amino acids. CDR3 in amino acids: CASSRGQGFQDTIYF. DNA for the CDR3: TGTGCCAGCAGTCGAGGACAGGGGTTTCAGGACACCATATATTTT.

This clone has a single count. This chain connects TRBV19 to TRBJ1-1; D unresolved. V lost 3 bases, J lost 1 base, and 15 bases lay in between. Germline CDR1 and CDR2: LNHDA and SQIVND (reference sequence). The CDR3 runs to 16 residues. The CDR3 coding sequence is TGTGCCAGTAGTATTTCAGGTTTTTCTGGGAACACTGAAGCTTTCTTT. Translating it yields CASSISGFSGNTEAFF.

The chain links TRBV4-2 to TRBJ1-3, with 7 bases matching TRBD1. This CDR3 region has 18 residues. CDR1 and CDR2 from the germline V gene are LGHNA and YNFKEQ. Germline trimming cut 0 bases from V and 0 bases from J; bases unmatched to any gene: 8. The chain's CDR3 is CASSQESTGRPSGNTIYF. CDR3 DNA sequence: TGTGCCAGCAGCCAAGAATCGACAGGGAGGCCCTCTGGAAACACCATATATTTT.

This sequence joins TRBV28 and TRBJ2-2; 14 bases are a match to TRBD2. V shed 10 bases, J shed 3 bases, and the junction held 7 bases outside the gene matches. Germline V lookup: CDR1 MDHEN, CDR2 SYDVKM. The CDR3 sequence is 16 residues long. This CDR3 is CATTGLAGDHTGELFF. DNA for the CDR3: TGTGCCACCACGGGACTAGCGGGAGACCACACCGGGGAGCTGTTTTTT. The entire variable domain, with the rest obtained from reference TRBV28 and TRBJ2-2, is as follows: DVKVTQSSRYLVKRTGEKVFLECVQDMDHENMFWYRQDPGLGLRLIYFSYDVKMKEKGDIPEGYSVSREKKERFSLILESASTNQTSMYLCATTGLAGDHTGELFFGEGSRLTVL.

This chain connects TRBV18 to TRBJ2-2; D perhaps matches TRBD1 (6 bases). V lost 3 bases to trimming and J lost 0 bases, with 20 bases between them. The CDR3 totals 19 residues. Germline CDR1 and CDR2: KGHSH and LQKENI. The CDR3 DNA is TGTGCCAGCTCACCTCTAAGGGGACATAAGGTCGCGAACACCGGGGAGCTGTTTTTT. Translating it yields CASSPLRGHKVANTGELFF.

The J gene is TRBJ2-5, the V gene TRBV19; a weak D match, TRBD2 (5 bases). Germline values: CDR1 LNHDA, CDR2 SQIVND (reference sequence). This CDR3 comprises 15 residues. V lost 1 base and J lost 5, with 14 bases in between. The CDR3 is CASSIGQGRGETQYF. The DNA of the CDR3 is TGTGCCAGTAGTATAGGGCAAGGGCGCGGGGAGACCCAGTACTTC.

CDR3 region: CASSFRRRDRGLNEQFF. CDR3 nucleotide sequence: TGTGCCAGCAGCTTCCGGCGAAGGGACAGGGGATTGAATGAGCAGTTCTTC. The chain couples TRBV11-2 to TRBJ2-1; the match to TRBD1 covers 10 bases. The V gene's germline CDR1 is SGHAT and CDR2 FQNNGV. This CDR3 has 17 residues. The ends lost 3 bases at V and 7 bases at J; junction bases unmatched: 12. Full variable domain (remainder filled in from reference TRBV11-2 and TRBJ2-1): EAGVAQSPRYKIIEKRQSVAFWCNPISGHATLYWYQQILGQGPKLLIQFQNNGVVDDSQLPKDRFSAERLKGVDSTLKIQPAKLEDSAVYLCASSFRRRDRGLNEQFFGPGTRLTVL.

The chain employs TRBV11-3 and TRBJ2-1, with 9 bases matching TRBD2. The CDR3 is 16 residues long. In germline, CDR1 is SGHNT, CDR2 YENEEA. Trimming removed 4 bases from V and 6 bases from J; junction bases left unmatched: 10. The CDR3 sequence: CASSSILAGDRNEQFF. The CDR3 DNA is TGTGCCAGCAGCTCCATCTTAGCGGGAGATCGCAATGAGCAGTTCTTC.

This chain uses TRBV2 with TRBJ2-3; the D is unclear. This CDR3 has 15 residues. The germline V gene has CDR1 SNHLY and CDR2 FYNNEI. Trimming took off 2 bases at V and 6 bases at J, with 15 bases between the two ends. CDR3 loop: CASSENAMVGDTQYF. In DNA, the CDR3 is TGTGCCAGCAGTGAAAACGCCATGGTCGGGGATACGCAGTATTTT.

In nucleotides, the CDR3 is TGCGCCAGCAGCTTGGTGGCTAGCGGGGCCGTGGGTGAGCAGTACTTC. Its translation: CASSLVASGAVGEQYF. The rearrangement uses TRBV5-1 and TRBJ2-7; 9 bases match TRBD2. V lost 0 bases and J lost 7; bases outside the gene matches: 11. The CDR3 sequence is 16 residues long. Germline V gives CDR1 SGHRS, CDR2 YFSETQ. The full variable domain, completed using reference TRBV5-1 and TRBJ2-7, is KAGVTQTPRYLIKTRGQQVTLSCSPISGHRSVSWYQQTPGQGLQFLFEYFSETQRNKGNFPGRFSGRQFSNSRSEMNVSTLELGDSALYLCASSLVASGAVGEQYFGPGTRLTVT.

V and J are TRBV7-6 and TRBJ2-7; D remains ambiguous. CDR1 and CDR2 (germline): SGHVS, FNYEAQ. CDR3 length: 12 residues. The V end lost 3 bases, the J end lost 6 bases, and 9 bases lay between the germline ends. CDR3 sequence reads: CASSFSTGEQYF. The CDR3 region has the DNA TGTGCCAGCAGCTTTAGCACTGGCGAGCAGTACTTC.

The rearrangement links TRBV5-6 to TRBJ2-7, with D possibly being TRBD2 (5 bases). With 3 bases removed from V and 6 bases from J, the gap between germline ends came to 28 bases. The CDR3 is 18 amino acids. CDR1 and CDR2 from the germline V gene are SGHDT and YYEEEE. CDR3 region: CASSSRWGVAGGYLEQYF. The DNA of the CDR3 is TGTGCCAGCAGCTCCCGGTGGGGAGTAGCTGGAGGTTATCTCGAGCAGTACTTC.

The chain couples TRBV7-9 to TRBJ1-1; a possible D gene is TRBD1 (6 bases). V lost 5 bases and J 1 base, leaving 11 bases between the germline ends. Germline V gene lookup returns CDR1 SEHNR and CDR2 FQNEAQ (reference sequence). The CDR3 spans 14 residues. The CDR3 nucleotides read TGTGCCAGCAGCCCAGGGGCTTCGAACACTGAAGCTTTCTTT. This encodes CASSPGASNTEAFF.